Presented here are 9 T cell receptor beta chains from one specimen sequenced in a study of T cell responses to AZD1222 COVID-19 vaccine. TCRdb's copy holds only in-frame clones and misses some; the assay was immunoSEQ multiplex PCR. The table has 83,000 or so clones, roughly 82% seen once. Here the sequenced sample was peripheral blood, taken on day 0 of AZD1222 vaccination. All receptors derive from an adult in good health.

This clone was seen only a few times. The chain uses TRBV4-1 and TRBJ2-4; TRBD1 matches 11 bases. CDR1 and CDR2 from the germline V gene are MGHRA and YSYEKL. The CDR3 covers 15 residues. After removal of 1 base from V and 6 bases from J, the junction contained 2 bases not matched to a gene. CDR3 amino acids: CASSQGTGGGNIQYF. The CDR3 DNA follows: TGCGCCAGCAGCCAAGGGACAGGGGGCGGAAACATTCAGTACTTC.

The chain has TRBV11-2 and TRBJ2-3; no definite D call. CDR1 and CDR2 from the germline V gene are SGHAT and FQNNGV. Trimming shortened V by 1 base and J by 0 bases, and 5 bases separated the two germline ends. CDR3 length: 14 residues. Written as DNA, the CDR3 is TGTGCCAGCAGCTTAGGGGCGAGCACAGATACGCAGTATTTT. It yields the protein CASSLGASTDTQYF.

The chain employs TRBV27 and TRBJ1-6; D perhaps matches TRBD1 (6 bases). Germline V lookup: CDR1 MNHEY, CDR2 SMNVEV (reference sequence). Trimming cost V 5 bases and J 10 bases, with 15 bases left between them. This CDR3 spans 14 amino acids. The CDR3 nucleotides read TGTGCCAGCAGTCCCGCGGGGAGGGGGTCACCCCTCCACTTT. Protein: CASSPAGRGSPLHF.

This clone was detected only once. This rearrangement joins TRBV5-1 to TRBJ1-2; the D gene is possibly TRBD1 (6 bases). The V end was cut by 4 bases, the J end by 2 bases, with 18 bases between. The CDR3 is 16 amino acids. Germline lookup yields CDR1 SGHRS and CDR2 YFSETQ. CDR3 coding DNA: TGCGCCAGCAGCCCGCGAGGGAGCGGGGGCAACTATGGCTACACCTTC. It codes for CASSPRGSGGNYGYTF. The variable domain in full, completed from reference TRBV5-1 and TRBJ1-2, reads KAGVTQTPRYLIKTRGQQVTLSCSPISGHRSVSWYQQTPGQGLQFLFEYFSETQRNKGNFPGRFSGRQFSNSRSEMNVSTLELGDSALYLCASSPRGSGGNYGYTFGSGTRLTVV.

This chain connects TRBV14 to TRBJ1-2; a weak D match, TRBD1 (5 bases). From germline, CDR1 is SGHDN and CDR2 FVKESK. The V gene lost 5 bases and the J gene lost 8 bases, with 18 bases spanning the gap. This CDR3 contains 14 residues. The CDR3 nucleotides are TGTGCCAGCAGCTTTCTACATGGGGCGCAGGGCTACACCTTC. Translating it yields CASSFLHGAQGYTF. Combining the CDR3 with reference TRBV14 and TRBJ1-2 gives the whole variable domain EAGVTQFPSHSVIEKGQTVTLRCDPISGHDNLYWYRRVMGKEIKFLLHFVKESKQDESGMPNNRFLAERTGGTYSTLKVQPAELEDSGVYFCASSFLHGAQGYTFGSGTRLTVV.

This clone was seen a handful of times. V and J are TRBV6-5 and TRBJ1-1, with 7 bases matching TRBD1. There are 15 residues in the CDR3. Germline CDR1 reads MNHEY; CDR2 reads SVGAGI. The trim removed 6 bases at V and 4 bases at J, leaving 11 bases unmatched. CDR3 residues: CASSSTGAPGTEAFF. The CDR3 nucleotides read TGTGCCAGCAGCAGTACAGGGGCCCCGGGCACTGAAGCTTTCTTT.

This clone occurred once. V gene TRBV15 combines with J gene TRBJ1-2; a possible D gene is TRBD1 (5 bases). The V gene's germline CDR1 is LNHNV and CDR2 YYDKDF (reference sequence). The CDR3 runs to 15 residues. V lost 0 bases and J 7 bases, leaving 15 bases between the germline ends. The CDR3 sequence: CATSRDQEGSGGYTF. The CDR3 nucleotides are TGTGCCACCAGCAGAGATCAGGAGGGGAGCGGTGGCTACACCTTC.

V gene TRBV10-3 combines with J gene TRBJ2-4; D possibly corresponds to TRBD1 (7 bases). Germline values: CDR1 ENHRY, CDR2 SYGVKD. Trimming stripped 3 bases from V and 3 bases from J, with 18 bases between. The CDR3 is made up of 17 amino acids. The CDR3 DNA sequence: TGTGCCATCAGTGATTCCCCCCGCGGGACAGTCAAAAACATTCAGTACTTC. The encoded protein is CAISDSPRGTVKNIQYF.

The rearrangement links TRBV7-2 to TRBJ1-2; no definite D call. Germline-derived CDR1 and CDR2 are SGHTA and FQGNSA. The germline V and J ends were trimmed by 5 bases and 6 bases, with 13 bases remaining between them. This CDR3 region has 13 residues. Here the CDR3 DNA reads TGTGCCAGCAGCCAGCTCTGGGCCGATGGCTACACCTTC. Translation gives CASSQLWADGYTF.